This T cell receptor (beta chain) comes out of a study of OX40 agonist ivuxolimab in advanced cancers. As for the study in general: Patients enrolled in dose escalation were diagnosed with hepatocellular carcinoma, melanoma, renal cell or head and neck cancer. General observations from the study: Some nonresponders also had low normalized T-cell clonal expansion.

The CDR3 consists of 15 residues. Germline loops: CDR1 SEHNR, CDR2 FQNEAQ (reference sequence). The germline V and J ends were trimmed by 1 base and 0 bases, with 7 bases remaining between them. Notes on this clone: What it recognizes is unknown.

The data were produced by immunoSEQ multiplex PCR, yet TCRdb's version contains in-frame clones alone and is incomplete. The table shows 90,000 or so clones, with 89% occurring only once. This rearrangement joins TRBV7-9 to TRBJ1-3; D may be TRBD1 (5 bases). The input for sequencing was CD4+ or CD8+ T cells sorted from blood, taken in a trial of the OX40 agonist ivuxolimab. The sequence was collected from an adult with an advanced solid tumor such as melanoma, head and neck, liver or kidney cancer. Written as DNA, the CDR3 is TGTGCCAGCAGCTTAGGGGGCCTCTCTGGAAACACCATATATTTT. Its translation: CASSLGGLSGNTIYF.